These 14 T cell receptor beta chains share one sample of origin, sequenced in a study of cytomegalovirus exposure and HLA in healthy donors. 13 Jbeta primers and 60 Vbeta primers were used for the PCR. The table came from immunoSEQ multiplex PCR; TCRdb's copy has only in-frame clones and leaves some out. The sample has some 150,000 clones; around 79% are singletons. Sequencing input: PBMCs. Source of these receptors: a woman between 40 and 55 years old in good health and CMV-seronegative.

V is TRBV27 and J is TRBJ2-6, with a tentative D call TRBD1 (6 bases). Per germline, CDR1 MNHEY and CDR2 SMNVEV (reference sequence). V was cut by 1 base and J by 2 bases, with 15 bases left in between. The CDR3 extends over 18 amino acids. CDR3 amino acids: CASSLLGAGATGANVLTF. The CDR3 DNA is TGTGCCAGCAGTTTATTGGGGGCGGGTGCGACTGGGGCCAACGTCCTGACTTTC.

The chain has TRBV11-1 and TRBJ2-5; D gene ambiguous. V shed 6 bases and J shed 3 bases, with 5 bases lying between them. The germline V gene has CDR1 SGHAT and CDR2 FQDESV (reference sequence). This CDR3 is built from 11 residues. CDR3 DNA sequence: TGTGCCAGCAGATTTAAAGAGACCCAGTACTTC. Translated: CASRFKETQYF.

The chain employs TRBV25-1 and TRBJ1-3; 10 bases align to TRBD1. Germline V gene lookup returns CDR1 MGHDK and CDR2 SYGVNS. The CDR3 has 16 residues. With V trimmed by 4 bases and J by 0 bases, 3 bases remained unmatched. The CDR3, as DNA: TGTGCCAGCAGTGTCAGACAGGGGGCCTCTGGAAACACCATATATTTT. Its protein product is CASSVRQGASGNTIYF.

This clone was seen once. The V call is TRBV2, the J call TRBJ1-1; TRBD1 agrees at 9 bases. V gave up 4 bases and J gave up 5 bases; unmatched junction bases: 5. This CDR3 is 14 amino acids long. Germline CDR1 SNHLY, CDR2 FYNNEI. CDR3 bases: TGTGCCAGCAGTGTTGGGACAGGGATTACTGAAGCTTTCTTT. It is translated as CASSVGTGITEAFF.

The chain employs TRBV10-3 and TRBJ1-1; tentative D call: TRBD1 (5 bases). V lost 2 bases and J 1 base, leaving 8 bases between the germline ends. Germline V gives CDR1 ENHRY, CDR2 SYGVKD. The CDR3 totals 14 residues. CDR3 nucleotides: TGTGCCATCAGTGAGACAGGCGGGAACACTGAAGCTTTCTTT. Translated, it gives CAISETGGNTEAFF.

In this sample, this clone turned up a few times. The chain links TRBV5-8 to TRBJ2-1; weak D call: TRBD2 (7 bases). Germline V gene sequence: CDR1 SGHTS, CDR2 YDEGEE. The CDR3 length is 18 residues. V lost 1 base, J lost 7 bases, and 24 bases lay in between. The CDR3 loop is CASSLYPGEGPVWNEQFF. DNA for the CDR3: TGTGCCAGCAGCTTGTATCCAGGGGAGGGCCCGGTTTGGAATGAGCAGTTCTTC.

The gene calls are TRBV29-1 and TRBJ2-5; weak D call: TRBD2 (6 bases). Between the trimmed V and J ends, which lost 3 bases and 4 bases, there was a span of 12 bases. The CDR3 is made up of 13 amino acids. CDR1 SQVTM and CDR2 ANQGSEA come from the germline V gene. CDR3: CSVDASVGETQYF. CDR3 DNA: TGCAGCGTTGACGCTAGCGTAGGAGAGACCCAGTACTTC.

This rearrangement joins TRBV27 to TRBJ1-5, with D possibly being TRBD1 (5 bases). CDR1 and CDR2 from the germline V gene are MNHEY and SMNVEV (reference sequence). The CDR3 sequence is 17 residues long. Trimming took 5 bases from V and 0 from J, leaving 17 bases between them. This CDR3 reads CASSPREGANSNQPQHF. The CDR3 DNA follows: TGTGCCAGCAGTCCCAGGGAAGGGGCCAATAGCAATCAGCCCCAGCATTTT.

The V and J genes are TRBV5-4 and TRBJ1-3, with 10 bases aligning to TRBD1. The CDR3 spans 15 residues. CDR1 and CDR2 from the germline V gene are SGHNT and YYREEE (reference sequence). V shed 2 bases and J 4 bases; nucleotides not matched to a gene: 3. The CDR3 spells CASSFDRGQGNTIYF. The CDR3 bases are TGTGCCAGCAGCTTCGACAGGGGGCAAGGAAACACCATATATTTT.

The J gene is TRBJ1-5, the V gene TRBV18; 9 positions agree with TRBD1. The germline V gene has CDR1 KGHSH and CDR2 LQKENI. The CDR3 runs to 15 residues. Trimming took 3 bases from V and 6 from J; bases not matched to a gene: 6. CDR3 loop: CASSPQGQGIQPQHF. CDR3 coding DNA: TGTGCCAGCTCACCCCAGGGACAGGGCATTCAGCCCCAGCATTTT.

The rearrangement links TRBV11-3 to TRBJ1-1; 7 bases match TRBD1. The ends lost 4 bases at V and 0 bases at J; junction bases unmatched: 5. Germline CDR1 reads SGHNT; CDR2 reads YENEEA. The CDR3 sequence is 15 residues long. Here the CDR3 reads CASSSGTVMNTEAFF. The CDR3 bases are TGTGCCAGCAGCTCCGGGACAGTCATGAACACTGAAGCTTTCTTT.

J is TRBJ1-4 and V is TRBV14; D is possibly TRBD1 (5 bases). Trimming took off 5 bases at V and 2 bases at J, with 12 bases between the two ends. Germline-derived CDR1 and CDR2 are SGHDN and FVKESK. The CDR3 runs to 15 residues. The CDR3 region is CASSKRTFTNEKLFF. In nucleotides, the CDR3 is TGTGCCAGCAGCAAACGGACATTCACTAATGAAAAACTGTTTTTT.

Turning to this clone: This CDR3 is also generated by other DNA sequences in the sample. The chain's CDR3 is CASSYSAVNYGYTF. CDR3 DNA: TGTGCCAGCAGTTACTCGGCGGTTAACTATGGCTACACCTTC. The rearrangement links TRBV6-5 to TRBJ1-2; no clear D. The CDR3 contains 14 residues. CDR1 is MNHEY, CDR2 SVGAGI, per germline. V lost 0 bases, J lost 1 base, and 6 bases lay in between.

This clone has a single count. The V gene is TRBV4-3, the J gene TRBJ2-7; tentatively, D is TRBD1 (6 bases). Deletions cut 5 bases from V and 2 bases from J, with 16 bases between. The CDR3 is 15 residues long. In germline, CDR1 is LGHNA, CDR2 YSLEER. The CDR3 nucleotides are TGCGCCAGCAGCTACCTCCGGGACACTGCCTACGAGCAGTACTTC. As protein: CASSYLRDTAYEQYF.